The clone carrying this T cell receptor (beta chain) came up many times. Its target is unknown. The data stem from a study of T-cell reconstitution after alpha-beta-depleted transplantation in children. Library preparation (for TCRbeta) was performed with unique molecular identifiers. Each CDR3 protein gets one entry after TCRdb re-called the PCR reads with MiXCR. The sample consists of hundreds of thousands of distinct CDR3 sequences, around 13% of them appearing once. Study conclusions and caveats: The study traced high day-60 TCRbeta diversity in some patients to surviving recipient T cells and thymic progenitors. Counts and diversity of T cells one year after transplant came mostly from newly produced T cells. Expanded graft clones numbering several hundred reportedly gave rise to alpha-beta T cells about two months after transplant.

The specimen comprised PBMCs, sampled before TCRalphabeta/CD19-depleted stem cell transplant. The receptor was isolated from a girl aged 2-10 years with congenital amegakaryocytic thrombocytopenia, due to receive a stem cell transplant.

The CDR3 is CASSPGRTSTDTQYF. The CDR3 DNA is TGTGCCAGCAGTCCCGGGAGGACTAGCACAGATACGCAGTATTTT. The chain links TRBV6-1 to TRBJ2-3; 7 nucleotides agree with TRBD2. J gave up 0 bases and V 5 bases, and 5 bases lay outside the gene matches. Looked up from germline, CDR1 is MNHNS and CDR2 is SASEGT. The CDR3 contains 15 residues.